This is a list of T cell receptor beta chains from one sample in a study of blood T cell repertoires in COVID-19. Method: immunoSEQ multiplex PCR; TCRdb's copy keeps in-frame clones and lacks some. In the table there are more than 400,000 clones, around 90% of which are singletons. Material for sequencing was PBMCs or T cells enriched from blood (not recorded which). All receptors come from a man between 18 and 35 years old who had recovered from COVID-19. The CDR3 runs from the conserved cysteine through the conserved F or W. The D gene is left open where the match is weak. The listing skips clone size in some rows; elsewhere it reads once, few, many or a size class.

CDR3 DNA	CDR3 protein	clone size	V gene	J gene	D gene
TGTGCCAGCAGCCGGGGACAGATATACGAGCAGTACTTC	CASSRGQIYEQYF	.	TRBV9	TRBJ2-7	TRBD1
TGTGCCAGCAGCTTAGCCCAGACAGGGTATGGCTACACCTTC	CASSLAQTGYGYTF	.	TRBV7-2	TRBJ1-2	TRBD1
TGTGCCAGCAGTTTCACAGGGGCACCTCAGCCCCAGCATTTT	CASSFTGAPQPQHF	.	TRBV28	TRBJ1-5	TRBD1
TGTGCCAGCATCAAAGTGGGGAGCACTGAAGCTTTCTTT	CASIKVGSTEAFF	.	TRBV3-1/TRBV3-2	TRBJ1-1	.
TGTGCCAGTAGTACAGGGGTGTACACCGGGGAGCTGTTTTTT	CASSTGVYTGELFF	.	TRBV19	TRBJ2-2	.
TGTGCCAGCAGCCAACAAACAGGGGGATTCTCACCCCTCCACTTT	CASSQQTGGFSPLHF	.	TRBV3-1/TRBV3-2	TRBJ1-6	TRBD1
TGTGCCAGCAGCTTGTCAACAGGGTCCTATCAGCCCCAGCATTTT	CASSLSTGSYQPQHF	.	TRBV7-9	TRBJ1-5	.
TGCAGCGCCGGGGAGCCCATGAACACTGAAGCTTTCTTT	CSAGEPMNTEAFF	.	TRBV29-1	TRBJ1-1	.
TGTGCCAGCAGCTTATATCATGGAGGAATTAGCACAGATACGCAGTATTTT	CASSLYHGGISTDTQYF	.	TRBV7-9	TRBJ2-3	.
TGTGCCAGCAGCTTCTCTAGCGGTCAAGAGACCCAGTACTTC	CASSFSSGQETQYF	.	TRBV5-8	TRBJ2-5	TRBD2
TGTGCCAGTAGTACAGGACAGAGGGAGAATTCACCCCTCCACTTT	CASSTGQRENSPLHF	.	TRBV19	TRBJ1-6	.
TGTGCCAGCAGCTTAACTGGACTCAAAAGCTCCTACAATGAGCAGTTCTTC	CASSLTGLKSSYNEQFF	once	TRBV7-6	TRBJ2-1	.
TGTGCCAGCAGTTCTCGGGGTAGGCCATTTTCGGACTACACCTTC	CASSSRGRPFSDYTF	.	TRBV27	TRBJ1-2	.
TGTGCTAGTGGTCCGGACGGGGGTCAGCCCCAGCATTTT	CASGPDGGQPQHF	.	TRBV12-5	TRBJ1-5	.
TGTGCCAGCAGTTACCAGGGTAACTATGGCTACACCTTC	CASSYQGNYGYTF	.	TRBV5-8	TRBJ1-2	.
TGTGCCAGCACTGGGGCCGCTAATGAAAAACTGTTTTTT	CASTGAANEKLFF	.	TRBV28	TRBJ1-4	.
TGTGCCAGCTCACTCGGGACAGGGGACGGAAACACCATATATTTT	CASSLGTGDGNTIYF	.	TRBV18	TRBJ1-3	TRBD1
TGCGCCAGCAGCCAAGATGAGTGGTATGAAGCTTTCTTT	CASSQDEWYEAFF	.	TRBV4-1	TRBJ1-1	.
TGCAGCGTGCGATCGGGAGAAGCTTTCTTT	CSVRSGEAFF	.	TRBV29-1	TRBJ1-1	.
TGTGCCAGCAGTGGAGACAGGACGAACTATGGCTACACCTTC	CASSGDRTNYGYTF	once	TRBV27	TRBJ1-2	.
TGTGCCAGCTTAAAGGAACAGAATAACTATGGCTACACCTTC	CASLKEQNNYGYTF	.	TRBV2	TRBJ1-2	.
TGTGCCAGCAGGGGCGGGGGGGATTCACCCCTCCACTTT	CASRGGGDSPLHF	.	TRBV6-5	TRBJ1-6	.
TGTGCCAGCAGTTCGGGTGGAAACACTGAAGCTTTCTTT	CASSSGGNTEAFF	once	TRBV28	TRBJ1-1	.
TGTGCCAGCAAAGATCCTCAGGGACTAGCGGGCGGCAGGACCTCCTACGAGCAGTACTTC	CASKDPQGLAGGRTSYEQYF	few	TRBV2	TRBJ2-7	TRBD2
TGTGCCAGCAGGGGGGACAGGGGTCCAACCTACGAGCAGTACTTC	CASRGDRGPTYEQYF	.	TRBV28	TRBJ2-7	TRBD1
TGTGCCAGCACCCACAGGATCCTAGCGGGAGGGATCGGGGAGCTGTTTTTT	CASTHRILAGGIGELFF	once	TRBV5-4	TRBJ2-2	TRBD2
TGTGCCAGTAGTGCCCGGGACAGCACCTACGAGCAGTACTTC	CASSARDSTYEQYF	.	TRBV19	TRBJ2-7	TRBD1
TGTGCCAGCAGCTTATCGCTTTGGGAGTCCTACAATGAGCAGTTCTTC	CASSLSLWESYNEQFF	.	TRBV7-9	TRBJ2-1	.